This T cell receptor beta chain was captured by sequencing in a study of molecular identifiers for immune sequencing clone quantification (dated 2018 in TCRdb). With respect to the entire study: For a replicate experiment, the RNA from either approximately 20,000 or 100,000 naive CD8 T cells was divided into five aliquots, and four of those aliquots went on to sequencing. This methods study benchmarked molecular-identifier clustering-based TCR repertoire sequencing (MIDCIRS) and TCR RNA copy counting, using CD8 T cells to do so.

Naive CD8 T cell libraries were made from roughly 20,000 to 1,000,000 sorted cells using 10%, 30% or 50% of purified RNA. On a BD FACSAria II, naive CD8 T cells were FACS-sorted as CD8+CD4-CCR7+CD45RA+ and collected into RLT Plus buffer. To test detection sensitivity, Jurkat RNA equivalent to over 8 TCR copies was spiked into samples of about 19,000-1,000,000 naive CD8 T cells. Enrichment of CD8 T cells was performed with RosetteSep CD8+ T Cell Enrichment Cocktail and Ficoll-Paque, after which ACK red cell lysis was carried out. The germline V end is reduced by 6 bases and the J end by 7 bases; junction bases left unmatched: 7. The CDR3, from cysteine to phenylalanine, totals 14 residues. The sequence is cut down to CDR3 DNA, 42 bases in frame from base 1. Via the germline V gene (reference sequence), CDR1 is MNHEY and CDR2 SMNVEV. General conclusions and limits of the study: Clones above 20 RNA copies held over 99% of molecules in CMV-specific effector cells but under 1% in naive cells. Naive libraries contained spiked-in Jurkat TCR RNA (around eleven copies' worth), which is not part of the donor repertoire. Modeling gave roughly 3 recovered TCR RNA copies per cell versus about ten by digital PCR, implying around 33% capture efficiency. Spiked-in Jurkat TCR RNA equivalent to a single cell was reported to be detectable even among 750,000 to 1,000,000 naive CD8 T cells. When barcode sub-clustering was left out, chimeric consensus sequences inflated TCR diversity, with chimeras reaching as high as 47%. Highly expanded clone sizes could be underestimated because identical TCR molecules may share a barcode.

Libraries were prepared through PCR. TCRdb lists the instrument as Illumina HiSeq 4000. Bulk TCR libraries were generated as previously described, with the TCR primers listed in Table S5 used. The Qiagen AllPrep DNA/RNA kit was used to purify total RNA. Before analysis, reads from multiple sequencing runs of one library were combined. The published analysis was carried out like this. Reads were retained only if their TCR constant sequence matched exactly, and those retained reads were trimmed to 150 nt and grouped according to their 12-nt molecular barcodes. Reads inside each barcode group were sub-clustered using a 15% Levenshtein threshold, and a quality-weighted consensus sequence was constructed for each RNA molecule. Non-functional sequences were removed, as were lower-count sequences one edit away from another. Based on fitting two negative binomial distributions, any barcode sub-cluster with under 20% of the maximum read count was discarded. TCRdb itself trimmed the public reads at Q25 with fastp, ran MiXCR and retained productive beta chains. Duplicate CDR3 protein sequences are folded into a single record with the most common DNA and genes. The V and J calls were determined by TCRdb, not by the authors. The sample table contains 350,000 or so distinct CDR3 sequences; only one count was recorded for 20% to 25% of them. The ten largest clones add up to more than 0.8% of the sample.

The sample holds many counts of this clonotype. Its target antigen remains unknown. No quality values exist for individual bases; no much larger clone is one base distant. This receptor was obtained from a human donor in good health. Some libraries in this study had Jurkat cell RNA spiked in. The sequence links TRBV27 to TRBJ1-5, with 9 middle bases fitting TRBD1. Sequencing used naive CD8+ T cells from blood, with Jurkat cell RNA spiked in. The cell subset or site tag for this specimen amounts to: FACS-sorted CD8+CD4-CCR7+CD45RA+ naive T cells. The nucleotide sequence is given as TGTGCCAGCAGATCGACAGGGGGAAGCCAGCCCCAGCATTTT. Its protein product is CASRSTGGSQPQHF.